This T cell receptor beta chain was captured by sequencing in a study of T cell repertoires in cytomegalovirus infection. Study context: CMV epitopes that were recently identified and HLA-C-restricted were used alongside well-studied HLA-B-restricted ones. Matching HLA type, along with CMV infection, was indicated by public TCR beta signatures.

General study results and limits: Within the response measured ex vivo, HLA-C-restricted CMV-specific TCR beta clonotypes were dominant.

A single record per CDR3 protein comes from TCRdb applying MiXCR to the reads. The sample lists 830,000 or so distinct CDR3 sequences; around a third were seen once. In regard to this clonotype: Its antigen is not identified.

Sequencing was performed on cultured CD8+ T cells from PBMCs, taken from culture after CMV antigen stimulation. The origin of this receptor is a human donor in good health (CMV status not recorded). Some clones in this sample may be carry-over from other donors' samples.

Here the CDR3 DNA reads TGTGCTAGTGGCCCGCCCCGAGGCCCTTACAATGAGCAGTTCTTC. It encodes CASGPPRGPYNEQFF. The V and J genes are TRBV12-5 and TRBJ2-1, with unresolved D. This CDR3 is 15 amino acids long. Trimming left V 6 bases short and J 4 bases short, with 16 bases between. The germline V gene encodes CDR1 LGHNT and CDR2 FRNRAP.